This paragraph covers one T cell receptor (beta chain) sequence. Its antigen remains unidentified. These data come from a study of T-cell reconstitution after alpha-beta-depleted transplantation in children. The study, taken as a whole, reports: About two months after transplant, alpha-beta T cells reportedly came from several hundred expanded graft clones. Newly generated T cells supplied most T-cell counts and diversity one year post-transplant. Diversity of TCRbeta at day 60 was high in some patients, arising from surviving recipient T cells and thymic progenitors.

CDR3 length: 19 residues. Per the germline V gene, CDR1 is DFQATT and CDR2 is SNEGSKA (reference sequence). V trimming: 4 bases; J trimming: 2 bases; junction bases outside the gene matches: 15. Unique molecular identifiers tagged the TCRbeta library. One entry per CDR3 protein results from TCRdb running MiXCR on the PCR reads. The data contain around 500,000 distinct CDR3 sequences, about 21% of them singletons. This TCR was sampled from a boy under two years old who had a stem cell transplant for acute myeloid leukemia, so the T cells may come from the graft donor. The chain couples TRBV20-1 to TRBJ2-1, with TRBD2 matching over 12 bases. The source material was PBMCs, mostly from graft donor cells, sampled 360 days after TCRalphabeta/CD19-depleted stem cell transplant. The CDR3 DNA follows: TGCAGTGCTAAACCTGTGCTAGCGGGGGGGTGGTACACCTACAATGAGCAGTTCTTC. Protein: CSAKPVLAGGWYTYNEQFF.